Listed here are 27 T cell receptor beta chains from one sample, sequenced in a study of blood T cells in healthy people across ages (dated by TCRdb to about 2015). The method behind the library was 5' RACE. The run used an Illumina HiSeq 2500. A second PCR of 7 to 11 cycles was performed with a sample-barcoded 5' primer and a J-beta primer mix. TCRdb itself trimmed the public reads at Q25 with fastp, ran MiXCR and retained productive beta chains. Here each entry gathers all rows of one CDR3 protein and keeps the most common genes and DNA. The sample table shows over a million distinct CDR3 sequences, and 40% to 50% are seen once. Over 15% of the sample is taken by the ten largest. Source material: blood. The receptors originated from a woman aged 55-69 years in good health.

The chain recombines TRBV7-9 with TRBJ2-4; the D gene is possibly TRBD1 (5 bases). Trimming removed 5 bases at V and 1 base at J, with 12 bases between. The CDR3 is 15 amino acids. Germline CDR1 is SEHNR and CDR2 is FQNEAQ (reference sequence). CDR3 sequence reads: CASSEHYRAKNIQYF. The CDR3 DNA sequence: TGTGCCAGCAGCGAACACTACAGGGCCAAAAACATTCAGTACTTC.

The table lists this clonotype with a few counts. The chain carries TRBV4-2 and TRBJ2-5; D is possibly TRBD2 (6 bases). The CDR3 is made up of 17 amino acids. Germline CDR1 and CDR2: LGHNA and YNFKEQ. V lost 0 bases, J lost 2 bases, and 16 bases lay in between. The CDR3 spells CASSQDWRGAGQETQYF. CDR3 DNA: TGTGCCAGCAGCCAAGATTGGAGGGGCGCCGGTCAAGAGACCCAGTACTTC.

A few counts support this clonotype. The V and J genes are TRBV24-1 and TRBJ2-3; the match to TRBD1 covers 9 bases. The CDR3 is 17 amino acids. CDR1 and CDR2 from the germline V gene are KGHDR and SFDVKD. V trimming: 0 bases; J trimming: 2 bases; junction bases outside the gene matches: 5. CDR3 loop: CATSDLGQGTYTDTQYF. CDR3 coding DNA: TGTGCCACCAGTGATTTGGGACAGGGGACCTACACAGATACGCAGTATTTT.

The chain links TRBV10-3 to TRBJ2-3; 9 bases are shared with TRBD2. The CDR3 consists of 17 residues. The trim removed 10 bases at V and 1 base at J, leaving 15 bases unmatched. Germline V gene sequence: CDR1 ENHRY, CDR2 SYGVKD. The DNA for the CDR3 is TGTGCCACCCTACAACCTTTAGCGGGAGTCGGCACAGATACGCAGTATTTT. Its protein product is CATLQPLAGVGTDTQYF.

The CDR3 region has the DNA TGTGCCAGCAGCTTAGTAGCGCTAGCGGGATTCGCAGATACGCAGTATTTT. This encodes CASSLVALAGFADTQYF. The rearrangement uses TRBV7-2 and TRBJ2-3; 9 bases map to TRBD2. The ends lost 1 base at V and 4 bases at J; junction bases unmatched: 9. This CDR3 contains 17 residues. The V gene's germline CDR1 is SGHTA and CDR2 FQGNSA.

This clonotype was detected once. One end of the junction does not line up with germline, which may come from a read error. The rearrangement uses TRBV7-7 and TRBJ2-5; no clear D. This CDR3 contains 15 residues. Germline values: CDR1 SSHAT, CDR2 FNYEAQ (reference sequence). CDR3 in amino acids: CANSPSPEVNNEQYF. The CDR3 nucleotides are TGTGCCAACAGCCCCTCTCCAGAGGTAAACAATGAGCAGTACTTC.

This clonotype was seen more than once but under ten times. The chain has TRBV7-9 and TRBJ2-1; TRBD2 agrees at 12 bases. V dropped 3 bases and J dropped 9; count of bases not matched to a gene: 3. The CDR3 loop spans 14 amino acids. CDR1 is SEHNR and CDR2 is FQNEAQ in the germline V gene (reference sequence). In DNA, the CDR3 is TGTGCCAGCAGCTTGGCTAGCGGGAGGGCTGAGCAGTTCTTC. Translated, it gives CASSLASGRAEQFF.

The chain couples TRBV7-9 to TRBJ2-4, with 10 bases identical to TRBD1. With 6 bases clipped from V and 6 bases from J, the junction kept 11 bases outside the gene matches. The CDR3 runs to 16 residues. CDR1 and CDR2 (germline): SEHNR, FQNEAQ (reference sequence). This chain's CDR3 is CASSFSTGGARNIQYF. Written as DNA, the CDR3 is TGTGCCAGCAGTTTTTCGACAGGGGGCGCGAGAAACATTCAGTACTTC.

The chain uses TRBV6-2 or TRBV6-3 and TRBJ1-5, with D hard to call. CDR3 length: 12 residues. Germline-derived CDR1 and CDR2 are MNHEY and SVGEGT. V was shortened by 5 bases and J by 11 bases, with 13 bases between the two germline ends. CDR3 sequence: CASSQSSLAQHF. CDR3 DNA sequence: TGTGCCAGCAGTCAATCCTCTTTGGCCCAGCATTTT.

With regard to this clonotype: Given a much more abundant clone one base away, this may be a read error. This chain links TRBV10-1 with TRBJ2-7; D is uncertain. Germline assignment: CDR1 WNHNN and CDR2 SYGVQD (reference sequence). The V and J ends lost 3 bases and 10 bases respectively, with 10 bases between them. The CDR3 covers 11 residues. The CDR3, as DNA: TGCGCCAGCAGTGACTTGGAGAACCAGTACTTC. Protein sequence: CASSDLENQYF.

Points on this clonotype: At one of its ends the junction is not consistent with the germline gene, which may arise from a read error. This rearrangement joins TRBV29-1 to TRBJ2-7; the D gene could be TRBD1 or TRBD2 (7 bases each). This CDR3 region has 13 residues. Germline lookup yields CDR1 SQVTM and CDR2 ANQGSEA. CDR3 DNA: TGCAGCGTCAGGGGGGGCACTTACAATGAGCGGTACTTC. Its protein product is CSVRGGTYNERYF.

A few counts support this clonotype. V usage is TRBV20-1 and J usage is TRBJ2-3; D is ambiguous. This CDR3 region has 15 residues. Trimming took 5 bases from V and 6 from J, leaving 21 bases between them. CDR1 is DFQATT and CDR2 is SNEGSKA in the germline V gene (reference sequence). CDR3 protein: CSARLPGSPRDTQYF. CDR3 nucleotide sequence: TGCAGTGCTCGCCTCCCTGGCTCACCAAGGGATACGCAGTATTTT.

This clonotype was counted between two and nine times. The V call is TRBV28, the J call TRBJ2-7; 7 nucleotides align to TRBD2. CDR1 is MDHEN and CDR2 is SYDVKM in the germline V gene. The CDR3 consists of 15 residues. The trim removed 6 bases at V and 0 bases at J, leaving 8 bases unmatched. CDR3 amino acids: CASRAVAGNSYEQYF. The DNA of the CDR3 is TGTGCCAGCAGAGCAGTAGCGGGTAACTCCTACGAGCAGTACTTC. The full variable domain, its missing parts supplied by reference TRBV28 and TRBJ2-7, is DVKVTQSSRYLVKRTGEKVFLECVQDMDHENMFWYRQDPGLGLRLIYFSYDVKMKEKGDIPEGYSVSREKKERFSLILESASTNQTSMYLCASRAVAGNSYEQYFGPGTRLTVT.

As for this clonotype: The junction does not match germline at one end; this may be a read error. The CDR3 is CASSQPLSGADVLTF. CDR3 sequence (DNA): TGTGCCAGCAGCCAGCCACTCTCTGGGGCCGACGTCCTGACTTTC. This chain uses TRBV7-9 with TRBJ2-6, with a tentative D call TRBD1 (5 bases). This CDR3 is built from 15 residues. The V gene's germline CDR1 is SEHNR and CDR2 FQNEAQ (reference sequence).

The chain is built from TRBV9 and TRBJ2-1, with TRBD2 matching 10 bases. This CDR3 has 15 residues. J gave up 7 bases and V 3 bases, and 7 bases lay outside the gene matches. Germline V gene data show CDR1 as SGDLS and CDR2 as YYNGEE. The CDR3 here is CASSDQREGPNEQFF. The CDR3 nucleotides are TGTGCCAGCAGCGACCAGCGGGAGGGCCCTAATGAGCAGTTCTTC.

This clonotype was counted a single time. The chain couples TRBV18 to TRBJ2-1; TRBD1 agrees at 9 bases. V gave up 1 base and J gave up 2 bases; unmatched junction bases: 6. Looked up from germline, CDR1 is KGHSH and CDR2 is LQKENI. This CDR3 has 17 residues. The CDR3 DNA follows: TGTGCCAGCTCACCACTCCCCGGGACAGGGACCTACAATGAGCAGTTCTTC. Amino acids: CASSPLPGTGTYNEQFF.

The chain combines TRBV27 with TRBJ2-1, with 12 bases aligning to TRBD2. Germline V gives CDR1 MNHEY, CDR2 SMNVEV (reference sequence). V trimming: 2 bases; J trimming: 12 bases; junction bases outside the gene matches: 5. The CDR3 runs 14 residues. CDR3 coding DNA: TGTGCCAGCAGTTTAAGGACTAGCGGGGCCCCGCAGTTCTTC. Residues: CASSLRTSGAPQFF.

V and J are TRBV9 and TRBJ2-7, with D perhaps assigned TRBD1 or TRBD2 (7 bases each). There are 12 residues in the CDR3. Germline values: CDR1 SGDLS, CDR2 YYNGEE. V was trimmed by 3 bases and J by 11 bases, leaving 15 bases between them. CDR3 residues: CASSAGLGQEYF. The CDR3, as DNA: TGTGCCAGCAGCGCCGGACTAGGACAGGAGTACTTC.

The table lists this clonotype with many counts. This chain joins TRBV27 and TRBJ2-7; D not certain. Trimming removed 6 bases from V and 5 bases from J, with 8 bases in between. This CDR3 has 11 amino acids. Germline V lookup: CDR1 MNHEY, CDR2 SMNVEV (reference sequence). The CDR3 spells CASSLGNEQYF. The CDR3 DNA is TGTGCCAGCAGCCTCGGTAACGAGCAGTACTTC.

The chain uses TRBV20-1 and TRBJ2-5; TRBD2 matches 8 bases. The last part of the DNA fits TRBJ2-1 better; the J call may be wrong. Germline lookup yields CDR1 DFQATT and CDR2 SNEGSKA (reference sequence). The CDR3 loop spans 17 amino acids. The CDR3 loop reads CSASGRAPPFYQETQFF. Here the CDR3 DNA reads TGCAGTGCTAGCGGGAGGGCTCCACCTTTCTACCAAGAGACCCAGTTCTTC.

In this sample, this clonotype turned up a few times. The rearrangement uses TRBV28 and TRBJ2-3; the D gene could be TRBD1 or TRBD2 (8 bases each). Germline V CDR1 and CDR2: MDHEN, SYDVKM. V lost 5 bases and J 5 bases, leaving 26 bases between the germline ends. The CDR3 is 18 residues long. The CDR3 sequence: CASSPSGLVAGQVDTQYF. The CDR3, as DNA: TGTGCCAGCAGTCCCTCCGGCTTAGTAGCGGGACAGGTAGATACGCAGTATTTT.

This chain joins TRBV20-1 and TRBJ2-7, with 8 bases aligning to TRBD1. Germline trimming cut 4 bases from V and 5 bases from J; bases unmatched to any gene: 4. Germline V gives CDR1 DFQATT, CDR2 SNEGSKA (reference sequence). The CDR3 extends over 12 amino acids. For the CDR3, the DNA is TGCAGTGCTACCGAACAGGGGGACGAGCAGTACTTC. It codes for CSATEQGDEQYF.

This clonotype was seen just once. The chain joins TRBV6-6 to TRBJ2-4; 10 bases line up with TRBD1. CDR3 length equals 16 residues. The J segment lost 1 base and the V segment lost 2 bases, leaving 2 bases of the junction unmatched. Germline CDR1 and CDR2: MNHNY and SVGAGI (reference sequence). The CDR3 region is CASSYAGQGAKNIQYF. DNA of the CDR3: TGTGCCAGCAGTTACGCGGGACAGGGGGCCAAAAACATTCAGTACTTC.

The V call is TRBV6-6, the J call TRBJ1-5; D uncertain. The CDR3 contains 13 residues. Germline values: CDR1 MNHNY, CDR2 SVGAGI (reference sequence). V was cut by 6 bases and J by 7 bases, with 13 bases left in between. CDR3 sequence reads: CASSPKGGQPQHF. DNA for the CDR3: TGTGCCAGCAGCCCCAAGGGAGGCCAGCCCCAGCATTTT.

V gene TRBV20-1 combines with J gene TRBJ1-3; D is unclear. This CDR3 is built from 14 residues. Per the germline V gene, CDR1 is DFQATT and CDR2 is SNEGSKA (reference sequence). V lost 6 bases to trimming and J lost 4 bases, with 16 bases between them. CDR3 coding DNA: TGCAGTGCGGATCGGGTCGAGAACGGAAACACCATATATTTT. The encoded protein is CSADRVENGNTIYF.

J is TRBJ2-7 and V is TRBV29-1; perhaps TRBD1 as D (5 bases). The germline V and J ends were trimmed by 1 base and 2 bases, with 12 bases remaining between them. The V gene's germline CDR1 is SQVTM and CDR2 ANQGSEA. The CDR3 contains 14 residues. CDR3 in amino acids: CSVEGWTYPYEQYF. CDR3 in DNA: TGCAGCGTTGAAGGATGGACATACCCCTACGAGCAGTACTTC.

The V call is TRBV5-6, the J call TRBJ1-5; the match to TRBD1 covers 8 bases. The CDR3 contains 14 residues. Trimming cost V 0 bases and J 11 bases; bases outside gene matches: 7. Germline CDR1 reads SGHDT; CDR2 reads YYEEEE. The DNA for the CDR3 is TGTGCCAGCAGCTTGGCAGGGGGCCTCCAGGCCCAGCATTTT. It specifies CASSLAGGLQAQHF.